This entry is about one TCR beta chain. The V end was cut by 4 bases, the J end by 5 bases, with 11 bases between. The CDR3 has 13 amino acids. Germline V gene sequence: CDR1 SGHKS, CDR2 YYEKEE (reference sequence). These data come from a study of blood T cell repertoires in COVID-19. On the study more broadly: Sites across the United States, Italy and Spain contributed samples from acute and convalescent COVID-19.

Source study methods: Amplified reference gene primers provided the basis for estimating nucleated cell counts. Generated by immunoSEQ multiplex PCR, the TCRdb table keeps only in-frame clones and is missing some. The DNA gave D and trimming, while V, J and clone size come from that table. The table includes 200,000 to 250,000 clones, approximately 78% detected once. The sample consisted of peripheral blood. This clonotype originated in a woman aged 35 to 49 with acute or convalescent COVID-19. The chain uses TRBV5-5 and TRBJ2-3, with D possibly matching TRBD1 (6 bases). For the CDR3, the DNA is TGTGCCAGCAGCCTTTACAGGGTAGATACGCAGTATTTT. It yields the protein CASSLYRVDTQYF.